This T cell receptor beta chain was identified during a study of shared clonotypes between healthy human individuals. Study in general: Participating donors consisted of two women and a few men aged 18 to 49. General study points: Four donors showed sharing of roughly 5% of naive CD4 clonotypes.

As to this clone: What it binds is unknown. Since a much larger clone is just one base distant, this may be a read error.

J gave up 5 bases and V 4 bases, and 3 bases lay outside the gene matches. CDR3 length: 13 amino acids. CDR1 is SGHRS and CDR2 is YFSETQ in the germline V gene. The data were produced by immunoSEQ multiplex PCR, yet TCRdb's version contains in-frame clones alone and is incomplete. The profile shows around 750,000 clones, approximately 74% of them singletons. The sequenced material came from memory CD4+ T cells sorted from blood. Regarding subset: CD45RA-negative fraction. The chain is built from TRBV5-1 and TRBJ2-5; 9 bases match TRBD1. The sequence was collected from a woman in her 30s in good health. CDR3 DNA: TGCGCCAGCAGCCCAGGACAGGGGGAGACCCAGTACTTC. Translating gives CASSPGQGETQYF.